What follows is one T cell receptor beta chain and its context. Its specificity is unknown. This CDR3 has 13 amino acids. Trimming at V came to 6 bases and at J to 8 bases, leaving 8 bases not matched to a gene. Per the germline V gene, CDR1 is SNHLY and CDR2 is FYNNEI. The data were taken from a study of cytomegalovirus exposure and HLA in healthy donors. General observations from the study: A few chains tied to CMV proved CMV antigen-specific in vitro. It was 150 to 200 TCR beta chains that were listed as cytomegalovirus-associated.

The table came from immunoSEQ multiplex PCR; TCRdb's copy has only in-frame clones and leaves some out. The sample lists about 130,000 clones; approximately 90% were seen once. Separation from the roughly 670-subject first cohort characterized the roughly 110-subject validation cohort, to which the donors belonged. The TCR comes from a woman aged 30 to 39 in good health and CMV-seropositive. V is TRBV2 and J is TRBJ1-2; 8 bases fit TRBD1. Sequences were obtained from PBMCs. The CDR3 DNA reads TGTGCCAGCAGGGGGACAGGAATTCGGGGCTACACCTTC. As protein: CASRGTGIRGYTF. Filled out from reference TRBV2 and TRBJ1-2, the complete variable domain reads EPEVTQTPSHQVTQMGQEVILRCVPISNHLYFYWYRQILGQKVEFLVSFYNNEISEKSEIFDDQFSVERPDGSNFTLKIRSTKLEDSAMYFCASRGTGIRGYTFGSGTRLTVV.